Listed below are T cell receptor beta chains from one sample, sequenced in a study of T cell changes during pregnancy in multiple sclerosis. Generated by immunoSEQ multiplex PCR, the TCRdb table keeps only in-frame clones and is missing some. The sample holds roughly 39,000 clones; 75% to 95% are singletons and the top ten take 9.5% to 13%. The sample was CD8+ T cells from peripheral blood mononuclear cells, taken after pregnancy. The receptor source for this set is a female donor with multiple sclerosis, enrolled in a pregnancy study. Both conserved end residues are part of each CDR3. Fields, in order: clone size, D gene, V gene, J gene, CDR3 protein, CDR3 DNA. A D gene is named only where the DNA matches it firmly. Not every row has a clone size; where given, it reads once, few, many or a size class.

once	TRBD2	TRBV18	TRBJ2-7	CASSPRAGAPSYEQYF	TGTGCCAGCTCACCACGGGCGGGAGCCCCTTCCTACGAGCAGTACTTC
.	TRBD1	TRBV27	TRBJ2-1	CASSDRGPYNEQFF	TGTGCCAGCAGCGACAGGGGGCCCTACAATGAGCAGTTCTTC
.	TRBD1	TRBV28	TRBJ1-5	CASSLPRGQGRTNQPQHF	TGTGCCAGCAGTTTACCCCGGGGACAGGGGAGGACAAATCAGCCCCAGCATTTT
once	.	TRBV19	TRBJ2-1	CASSKTSVDEQFF	TGTGCCAGTAGTAAAACTAGTGTGGATGAGCAGTTCTTC
.	TRBD2	TRBV10-3	TRBJ2-5	CAISDGGDETQYF	TGTGCCATCAGTGACGGGGGGGATGAGACCCAGTACTTC
.	TRBD1	TRBV14	TRBJ1-2	CASSQFRDRGLYGYTF	TGTGCCAGCAGCCAATTCCGGGACAGGGGCCTCTATGGCTACACCTTC
.	.	TRBV14	TRBJ2-7	CASSQGGSLVSYEQYF	TGTGCCAGCAGCCAAGGGGGCAGCCTGGTCTCCTACGAGCAGTACTTC
.	.	TRBV6-1	TRBJ2-7	CASSDSGAYEQYF	TGTGCCAGCAGTGATTCCGGGGCCTACGAGCAGTACTTC
.	.	TRBV30	TRBJ2-5	CSCVTLGTQYF	TGTTCTTGCGTCACCCTAGGGACCCAGTACTTC
.	TRBD1	TRBV30	TRBJ2-7	CAWSIWGQRRHEQYF	TGTGCCTGGAGTATCTGGGGACAGAGGAGACACGAGCAGTACTTC
.	.	TRBV14	TRBJ2-1	CASSPRDSLYNEQFF	TGTGCCAGCAGCCCCCGGGACTCACTCTACAATGAGCAGTTCTTC
few	TRBD1	TRBV9	TRBJ2-1	CASSVDTGGANEQFF	TGTGCCAGCAGCGTAGACACAGGGGGCGCGAATGAGCAGTTCTTC
.	.	TRBV7-7	TRBJ2-3	CASSLTNQRTDTQYF	TGTGCCAGCAGCTTAACTAATCAGCGCACAGATACGCAGTATTTT
.	.	TRBV27	TRBJ1-1	CASSLGGPGTEAFF	TGTGCCAGCAGTTTAGGGGGCCCCGGAACTGAAGCTTTCTTT
.	.	TRBV7-2	TRBJ1-1	CASSLNRAGTEAFF	TGTGCCAGCAGCTTAAACAGGGCTGGCACTGAAGCTTTCTTT
.	TRBD1	TRBV4-1	TRBJ1-5	CASSQTGTGSNQPQHF	TGCGCCAGCAGCCAGACGGGGACAGGGAGCAATCAGCCCCAGCATTTT
.	.	TRBV9	TRBJ2-1	CASSVASGRGNEQFF	TGTGCCAGCAGCGTAGCTTCGGGGAGAGGCAATGAGCAGTTCTTC
.	TRBD2	TRBV7-9	TRBJ2-1	CASSSPTSGSGVGEQFF	TGTGCCAGCAGCTCACCTACTAGCGGGAGCGGGGTTGGGGAGCAGTTCTTC
.	TRBD1	TRBV5-1	TRBJ1-1	CASSGQGGGTEAFF	TGCGCCAGCAGCGGACAGGGGGGCGGCACTGAAGCTTTCTTT
.	.	TRBV9	TRBJ2-1	CASSVWSTWNEQFF	TGTGCCAGCAGCGTATGGAGCACCTGGAATGAGCAGTTCTTC
.	TRBD1	TRBV2	TRBJ1-2	CASSQSRDRVEGYTF	TGTGCCAGCAGTCAAAGCCGGGACAGGGTGGAAGGCTACACCTTC
.	.	TRBV7-5	TRBJ2-1	CVRSSGTGCSYNEQFF	TGTGTCAGAAGCTCTGGGACTGGCTGCTCCTACAATGAGCAGTTCTTC
.	.	TRBV27	TRBJ2-7	CASSLSSRGNEQYF	TGTGCCAGCAGTTTATCGAGCAGGGGCAACGAGCAGTACTTC
.	TRBD1	TRBV19	TRBJ1-4	CASSTYRGGTTNEKLFF	TGTGCCAGTAGTACCTACAGGGGCGGAACAACTAATGAAAAACTGTTTTTT
.	.	TRBV2	TRBJ2-2	CASSEAGTYNTGELFF	TGTGCCAGCAGTGAAGCCGGGACATACAACACCGGGGAGCTGTTTTTT
.	TRBD1	TRBV7-2	TRBJ2-7	CASSLGTAYEQYF	TGTGCCAGCAGCCTGGGGACAGCTTACGAGCAGTACTTC
.	TRBD1	TRBV12-5	TRBJ2-3	CASAKDRSTDTQYF	TGTGCTAGTGCCAAGGACAGGTCCACAGATACGCAGTATTTT
.	.	TRBV6-5	TRBJ1-1	CASSYARSTEAFF	TGTGCCAGCAGTTACGCCAGGTCCACTGAAGCTTTCTTT
.	TRBD1	TRBV9	TRBJ1-1	CASSPQRGPNTEAFF	TGTGCCAGCAGCCCGCAAAGGGGGCCGAACACTGAAGCTTTCTTT
.	TRBD2	TRBV5-1	TRBJ2-7	CASSLEAGRAYEQYF	TGCGCCAGCAGCTTGGAGGCAGGGAGGGCCTACGAGCAGTACTTC
.	.	TRBV7-9	TRBJ2-5	CASRIGGQQETQYF	TGTGCCAGCAGGATCGGGGGACAGCAAGAGACCCAGTACTTC
.	.	TRBV7-3	TRBJ1-4	CARGTAAVPNEKLFF	TGTGCCAGGGGTACAGCGGCAGTCCCTAATGAAAAACTGTTTTTT
.	.	TRBV5-1	TRBJ1-1	CASGRSGGNTEAFF	TGCGCCAGCGGGAGGTCTGGCGGAAACACTGAAGCTTTCTTT
.	.	TRBV27	TRBJ2-1	CASINRESNEQFF	TGTGCCAGTATAAACAGGGAGAGCAATGAGCAGTTCTTC
.	.	TRBV19	TRBJ1-2	CASSPSGGGRFGYTF	TGTGCCAGTAGCCCTTCTGGCGGGGGTCGGTTCGGCTACACCTTC
.	TRBD2	TRBV19	TRBJ2-3	CASSIGSGFTDTQYF	TGTGCCAGTAGTATCGGTAGCGGGTTCACAGATACGCAGTATTTT
once	TRBD2	TRBV4-1	TRBJ2-1	CASSQGHLAGGINEQFF	TGCGCCAGCAGCCAAGGTCACCTAGCGGGGGGTATCAATGAGCAGTTCTTC
once	.	TRBV7-8	TRBJ1-2	CASSLARARVRTATHYGYTF	TGTGCCAGCAGCTTAGCGCGGGCACGTGTAAGGACGGCGACCCACTATGGCTACACCTTC
once	.	TRBV11-2	TRBJ2-1	CASSLIGNEQFF	TGTGCCAGCAGCTTGATCGGGAATGAGCAGTTCTTC
.	TRBD1	TRBV4-1	TRBJ2-5	CASSLTQTGRETQYF	TGCGCCAGCAGCCTTACCCAGACAGGGAGAGAGACCCAGTACTTC
.	.	TRBV7-9	TRBJ2-1	CASSLEVRIPGNNEQFF	TGTGCCAGCAGCTTAGAGGTTCGGATCCCGGGAAACAATGAGCAGTTCTTC
.	.	TRBV6-1	TRBJ1-5	CASSEATEPNQPQHF	TGTGCCAGCAGTGAAGCGACAGAACCCAATCAGCCCCAGCATTTT
.	TRBD1	TRBV18	TRBJ1-1	CASSPRHRGTEAFF	TGTGCCAGCTCACCACGGCACAGGGGCACTGAAGCTTTCTTT
.	TRBD1	TRBV30	TRBJ1-2	CAWVTPGQYNYGYTF	TGTGCCTGGGTTACTCCGGGACAGTATAACTATGGCTACACCTTC
few	TRBD1	TRBV7-9	TRBJ1-1	CASSYPVGTGHTEAFF	TGTGCCAGCAGCTACCCAGTCGGGACAGGTCACACTGAAGCTTTCTTT
.	.	TRBV9	TRBJ1-3	CASSDEGAAGNTIYF	TGTGCCAGCAGCGACGAGGGAGCGGCTGGAAACACCATATATTTT
.	TRBD1	TRBV5-1	TRBJ1-2	CASSFTGTGNSGYTF	TGCGCCAGCAGCTTTACCGGGACAGGAAATTCTGGCTACACCTTC
.	.	TRBV9	TRBJ2-1	CASSVPGLSEQFF	TGTGCCAGCAGCGTACCGGGACTTAGTGAGCAGTTCTTC
once	TRBD2	TRBV6-5	TRBJ2-3	CASAAGTSETDTQYF	TGTGCCAGCGCGGCCGGGACTAGCGAGACAGATACGCAGTATTTT
.	.	TRBV27	TRBJ2-3	CASSLQRELTDTQYF	TGTGCCAGCAGCCTGCAACGGGAGTTAACAGATACGCAGTATTTT
.	.	TRBV14	TRBJ1-1	CASSPPGQRYTEAFF	TGTGCCAGCAGCCCACCGGGCCAGCGGTACACTGAAGCTTTCTTT
.	.	TRBV7-6	TRBJ2-2	CASSLVGTEDHGELFF	TGTGCCAGCAGCTTAGTTGGGACTGAGGACCACGGGGAGCTGTTTTTT
.	.	TRBV10-3	TRBJ2-5	CAISPAQGQPETQYF	TGTGCCATCAGTCCCGCCCAGGGGCAGCCAGAGACCCAGTACTTC
.	TRBD1	TRBV7-9	TRBJ1-2	CASSLEGGQGLNYGYTF	TGTGCCAGCAGCCTAGAGGGGGGACAGGGGCTTAACTATGGCTACACCTTC
once	.	TRBV2	TRBJ2-2	CASSGGSAGFTGELFF	TGTGCCAGCAGTGGAGGGTCGGCGGGGTTCACCGGGGAGCTGTTTTTT